This record concerns one TCR beta chain sequence. This sample was taken from a study of blood T cell repertoires in COVID-19. As for the study in general: The samples span acute and convalescent COVID-19 from the United States, Italy and Spain.

Sequencing used immunoSEQ multiplex PCR; TCRdb keeps in-frame clones, though not all of them. This table holds 100,000 to 150,000 clones, approximately 81% found once. This CDR3 region has 15 residues. V dropped 6 bases and J dropped 0 bases, with 14 bases sitting between them. Germline CDR1 is MNHEY and CDR2 is SVGAGI. The V and J genes are TRBV6-5 and TRBJ1-1, with D possibly TRBD1 on 5 matching bases. The clonotype originates from a middle-aged man with active or convalescent COVID-19. Material: peripheral blood. CDR3: CASRGGGRMNTEAFF. CDR3 nucleotides: TGTGCCAGCAGGGGGGGTGGACGGATGAACACTGAAGCTTTCTTT.